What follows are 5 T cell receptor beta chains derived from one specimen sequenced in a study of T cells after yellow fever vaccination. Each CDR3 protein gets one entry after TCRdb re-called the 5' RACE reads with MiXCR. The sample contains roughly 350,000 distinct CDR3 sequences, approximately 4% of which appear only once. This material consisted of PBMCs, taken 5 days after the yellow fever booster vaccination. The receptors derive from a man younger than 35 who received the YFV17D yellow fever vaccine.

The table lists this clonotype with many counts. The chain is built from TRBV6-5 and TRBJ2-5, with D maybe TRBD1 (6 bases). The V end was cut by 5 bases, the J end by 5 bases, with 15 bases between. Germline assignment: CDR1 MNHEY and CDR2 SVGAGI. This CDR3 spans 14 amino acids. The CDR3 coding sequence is TGTGCCAGCAGTGGACAACAGGGTTTGGAGACCCAGTACTTC. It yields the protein CASSGQQGLETQYF.

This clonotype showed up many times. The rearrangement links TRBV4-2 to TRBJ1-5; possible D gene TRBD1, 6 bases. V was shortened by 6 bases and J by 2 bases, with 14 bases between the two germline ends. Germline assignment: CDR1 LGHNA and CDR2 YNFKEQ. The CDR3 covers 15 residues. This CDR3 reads CASRETGMGNQPQHF. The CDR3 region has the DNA TGTGCCAGCAGAGAAACAGGGATGGGCAATCAGCCCCAGCATTTT.

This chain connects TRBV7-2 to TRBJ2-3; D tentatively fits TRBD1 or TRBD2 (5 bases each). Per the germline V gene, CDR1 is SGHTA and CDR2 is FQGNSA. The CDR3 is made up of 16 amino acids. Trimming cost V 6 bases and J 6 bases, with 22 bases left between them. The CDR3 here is CASSAGVQGFADTQYF. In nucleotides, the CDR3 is TGTGCCAGCAGTGCCGGGGTGCAGGGTTTCGCCGATACGCAGTATTTT.

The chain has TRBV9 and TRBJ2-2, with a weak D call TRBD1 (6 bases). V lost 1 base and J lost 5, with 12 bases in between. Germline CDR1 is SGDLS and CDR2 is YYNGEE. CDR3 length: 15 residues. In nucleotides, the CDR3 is TGTGCCAGCAGCGTATTACAGGGCGGTACCGGGGAGCTGTTTTTT. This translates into CASSVLQGGTGELFF.

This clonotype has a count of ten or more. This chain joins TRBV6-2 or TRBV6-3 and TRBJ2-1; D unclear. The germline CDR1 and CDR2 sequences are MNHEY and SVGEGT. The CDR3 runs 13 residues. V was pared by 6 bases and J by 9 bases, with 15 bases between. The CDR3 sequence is CASSSQVRTEQFF. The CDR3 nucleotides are TGTGCCAGCAGCTCGCAGGTACGGACTGAGCAGTTCTTC.